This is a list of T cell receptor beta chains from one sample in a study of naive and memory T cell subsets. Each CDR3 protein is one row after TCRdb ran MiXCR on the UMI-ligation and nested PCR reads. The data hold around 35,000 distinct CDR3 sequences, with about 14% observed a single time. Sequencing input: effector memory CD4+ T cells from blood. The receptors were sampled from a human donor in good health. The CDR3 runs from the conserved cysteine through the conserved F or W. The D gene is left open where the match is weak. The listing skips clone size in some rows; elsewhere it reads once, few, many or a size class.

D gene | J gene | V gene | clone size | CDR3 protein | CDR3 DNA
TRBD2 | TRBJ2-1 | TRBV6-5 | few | CASSFAPTSGPDNEQFF | TGTGCCAGCAGTTTCGCCCCGACTAGCGGGCCCGACAATGAGCAGTTCTTC
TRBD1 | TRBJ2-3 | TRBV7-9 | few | CASSYDRAPDTQYF | TGTGCCAGCAGCTATGACAGGGCCCCAGATACGCAGTATTTT
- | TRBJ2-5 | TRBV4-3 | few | CASSQQRYQETQYF | TGCGCCAGCAGCCAACAGAGATATCAAGAGACCCAGTACTTC
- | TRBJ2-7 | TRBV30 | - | CAWSDVHEQYF | TGTGCCTGGAGTGATGTTCACGAGCAGTACTTC
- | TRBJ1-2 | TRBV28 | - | CASSPTRGHGLYGYTF | TGTGCCAGCAGTCCGACCCGGGGACACGGACTCTATGGCTACACCTTC
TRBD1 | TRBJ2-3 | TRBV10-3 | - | CAIKGQGGFTDTQYF | TGTGCCATCAAGGGACAGGGCGGGTTCACAGATACGCAGTATTTT
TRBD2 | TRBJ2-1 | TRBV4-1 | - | CASSQRETSQQFF | TGCGCCAGCAGCCAACGAGAGACTAGCCAGCAGTTCTTC
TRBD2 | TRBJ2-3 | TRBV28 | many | CASSARGSGSKADTQYF | TGTGCCAGCAGTGCCCGGGGGAGCGGGAGTAAAGCAGATACGCAGTATTTT
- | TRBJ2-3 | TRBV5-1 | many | CASSLEFGDTQYF | TGCGCCAGCAGCTTAGAGTTTGGGGATACGCAGTATTTT
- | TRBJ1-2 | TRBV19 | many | CASSLNLGGYTF | TGTGCCAGTAGTCTAAACCTGGGCGGCTACACCTTC
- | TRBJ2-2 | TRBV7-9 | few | CASSLAQGTGELFF | TGTGCCAGCAGCTTAGCGCAGGGGACCGGGGAGCTGTTTTTT
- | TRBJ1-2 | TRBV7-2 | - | CASSPQGGGVYGYTF | TGTGCCAGCAGCCCCCAAGGCGGGGGCGTCTATGGCTACACCTTC
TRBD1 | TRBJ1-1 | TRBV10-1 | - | CASTRTGGSEAFF | TGCGCCAGCACCCGGACAGGCGGGTCTGAAGCTTTCTTT
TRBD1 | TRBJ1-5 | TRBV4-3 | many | CASSQDTGGQGKPQHF | TGCGCCAGCAGCCAGGATACAGGGGGTCAGGGGAAGCCCCAGCATTTT
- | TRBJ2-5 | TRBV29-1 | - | CSVLRARDQYF | TGCAGCGTCCTCCGGGCCCGGGACCAGTACTTC
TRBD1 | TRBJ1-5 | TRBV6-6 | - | CASRRQGNSNQPQHF | TGTGCCAGCAGGCGACAGGGGAATAGCAATCAGCCCCAGCATTTT
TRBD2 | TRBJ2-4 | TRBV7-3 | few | CASSLTSGRNIQYF | TGTGCCAGCAGCTTGACTAGCGGGAGAAACATTCAGTACTTC
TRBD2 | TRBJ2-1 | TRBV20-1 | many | CSATRPLAENYNEQFF | TGCAGTGCTACTCGGCCTCTAGCGGAGAACTACAATGAGCAGTTCTTC
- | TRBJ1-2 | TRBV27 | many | CASSPAGYGYTF | TGTGCCAGCAGCCCGGCAGGGTATGGCTACACCTTC
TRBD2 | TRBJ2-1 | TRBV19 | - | CASSVGTSGRAGNEQFF | TGTGCCAGTAGCGTGGGGACTAGCGGGAGGGCTGGCAATGAGCAGTTCTTC
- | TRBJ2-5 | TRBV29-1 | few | CSVQLGMSETQYF | TGCAGCGTCCAACTAGGCATGTCGGAGACCCAGTACTTC
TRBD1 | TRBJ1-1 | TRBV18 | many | CASSPPSGQLTEAFF | TGTGCCAGCTCACCACCGTCGGGACAGTTAACTGAAGCTTTCTTT
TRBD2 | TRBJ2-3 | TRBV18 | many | CASSQAGLRTDTQYF | TGTGCCAGCTCACAAGCGGGACTCCGCACAGATACGCAGTATTTT